Shown below are 22 T cell receptor beta chains from a single sample sequenced in a study of T and B cells in COVID-19 patients. Multiplex PCR with BIOMED2 TRB-A/B primer pools amplified TRB rearrangements. TCRdb re-called the multiplex PCR reads with MiXCR, one entry per CDR3 protein. Of 4,500 to 6,500 distinct CDR3 sequences listed, roughly 27% were seen once; the top ten hold just under 20%. TRB was amplified from around 250-500 ng of blood genomic DNA. Material: blood. Every receptor here comes from a human donor with active COVID-19.

This clonotype was picked up a small number of times. This chain joins TRBV5-1 and TRBJ2-3; tentatively, D is TRBD1 or TRBD2 (6 bases each). The CDR3 spans 15 residues. Trimming cost V 0 bases and J 2 bases, with 10 bases left between them. Germline CDR1 reads SGHRS; CDR2 reads YFSETQ. The CDR3 here is CASSLVGGYTDTQYF. CDR3 DNA sequence: TGCGCCAGCAGCTTGGTCGGGGGCTACACAGATACGCAGTATTTT.

The table lists this clonotype with a few counts. The chain employs TRBV5-1 and TRBJ2-1; D is possibly TRBD2 (6 bases). The CDR3 loop spans 14 amino acids. V lost 7 bases and J 5 bases, leaving 16 bases between the germline ends. The germline V gene has CDR1 SGHRS and CDR2 YFSETQ. The CDR3 DNA is TGCGCCAGCGGAACTGTAGGGACTCACAATGAGCAGTTCTTC. Translating it yields CASGTVGTHNEQFF.

By proportion, this clonotype is medium-sized. The chain uses TRBV6-5 and TRBJ2-1, with D uncertain. Germline CDR1 reads MNHEY; CDR2 reads SVGAGI. The CDR3 is 11 amino acids. V was pared by 0 bases and J by 8 bases, with 2 bases between. The CDR3 DNA is TGTGCCAGCAGTTACTCCTATGAGCAGTTCTTC. It specifies CASSYSYEQFF.

By share of the sample, this clonotype is medium-sized. The chain joins TRBV29-1 to TRBJ2-1, with 12 bases fitting TRBD2. CDR3 length: 18 residues. V trimming: 3 bases; J trimming: 0 bases; junction bases outside the gene matches: 9. The germline gives CDR1 SQVTM, CDR2 ANQGSEA. The CDR3 spells CSVEGGLAGPSSYNEQFF. CDR3 in DNA: TGCAGCGTTGAGGGGGGACTAGCGGGCCCGAGCTCCTACAATGAGCAGTTCTTC.

Within the sample, this clonotype is medium-sized. The V and J genes are TRBV27 and TRBJ1-1, with D uncertain. The V and J ends lost 6 bases and 0 bases respectively, with 2 bases between them. Germline CDR1 reads MNHEY; CDR2 reads SMNVEV (reference sequence). The CDR3 extends over 11 amino acids. The CDR3 loop reads CASRMNTEAFF. For the CDR3, the DNA is TGTGCCAGCAGAATGAACACTGAAGCTTTCTTT.

This clonotype rates as medium-sized. This rearrangement joins TRBV19 to TRBJ2-7; 9 bases line up with TRBD1. The germline CDR1 and CDR2 sequences are LNHDA and SQIVND (reference sequence). Unmatched junction bases numbered 14, after V lost 1 base and J lost 1 base. This CDR3 has 19 amino acids. As DNA, the CDR3 is TGTGCCAGTAGTATAGGGGCCTCCCCTGGACAGGGGATGTCCTACGAGCAGTACTTC. Translated: CASSIGASPGQGMSYEQYF.

This clonotype is judged medium-sized. The CDR3 DNA is TGTGCCAGCAGTCGCCGGGGGGCGCTTGACGAGCAGTACTTC. Encoded protein: CASSRRGALDEQYF. This rearrangement joins TRBV27 to TRBJ2-7; D perhaps matches TRBD2 (7 bases). Looked up from germline, CDR1 is MNHEY and CDR2 is SMNVEV (reference sequence). The CDR3 totals 14 residues. V shed 5 bases and J shed 5 bases, with 16 bases lying between them.

The chain is built from TRBV28 and TRBJ2-2, with D perhaps being TRBD1 or TRBD2 (5 bases each). Deletions cut 5 bases from V and 6 bases from J, with 7 bases between. The CDR3 sequence is 12 residues long. Per the germline V gene, CDR1 is MDHEN and CDR2 is SYDVKM. CDR3 DNA: TGTGCCAGCAGTGGGACCGCCGGGGAGCTGTTTTTT. This translates into CASSGTAGELFF.

The chain has TRBV7-9 and TRBJ1-2, with 8 bases matching TRBD1. CDR1 and CDR2 (germline): SEHNR, FQNEAQ (reference sequence). J gave up 6 bases and V 6 bases, and 3 bases lay outside the gene matches. This CDR3 spans 12 amino acids. CDR3 sequence (DNA): TGTGCCAGCAGTACGACAGGGGATGGCTACACCTTC. As protein: CASSTTGDGYTF.

Relative to its sample, this clonotype is medium-sized. The chain uses TRBV30 and TRBJ2-3; the D gene is possibly TRBD2 (5 bases). The CDR3 is 15 residues long. The V end was cut by 0 bases, the J end by 2 bases, with 12 bases between. Germline CDR1 is GTSNPN and CDR2 is SVGIG (reference sequence). The CDR3: CAWSVRGRTTDTQYF. The CDR3 nucleotides are TGTGCCTGGAGTGTACGAGGGCGGACCACAGATACGCAGTATTTT.

This clonotype rates as medium-sized. The chain's CDR3 is CASSSWTGWDTQYF. The DNA of the CDR3 is TGTGCCAGCAGCTCCTGGACAGGGTGGGATACGCAGTATTTT. The J gene is TRBJ2-3, the V gene TRBV5-6, with 8 bases matching TRBD1. Germline-derived CDR1 and CDR2 are SGHDT and YYEEEE. The junction had 6 bases not matched to a gene; V was cut back by 3 bases and J by 6 bases. The CDR3 is made up of 14 amino acids. Variable domain in full (rest from reference TRBV5-6 and TRBJ2-3): DAGVTQSPTHLIKTRGQQVTLRCSPKSGHDTVSWYQQALGQGPQFIFQYYEEEERQRGNFPDRFSGHQFPNYSSELNVNALLLGDSALYLCASSSWTGWDTQYFGPGTRLTVL.

This clonotype has more than one count but fewer than ten. The chain is built from TRBV6-2 or TRBV6-3 and TRBJ1-1, with D possibly being TRBD1 (5 bases). The CDR3 spans 16 residues. V lost 5 bases and J 1 base, leaving 17 bases between the germline ends. Germline V gene data show CDR1 as MNHEY and CDR2 as SVGEGT. The CDR3 sequence is CASSQGHGTGNTEAFF. CDR3 bases: TGTGCCAGCAGTCAAGGACATGGAACAGGGAACACTGAAGCTTTCTTT.

This chain uses TRBV7-2 with TRBJ1-1; D is unresolved. The CDR3 covers 12 residues. The germline V gene has CDR1 SGHTA and CDR2 FQGNSA. The V end was cut by 0 bases, the J end by 8 bases, with 7 bases between. DNA of the CDR3: TGTGCCAGCAGCTTAGCTGGCGGGGAAGCTTTCTTT. Protein sequence: CASSLAGGEAFF.

In its sample, this clonotype is medium-sized. The chain uses TRBV27 and TRBJ1-4; possible D gene TRBD1, 6 bases. From germline, CDR1 is MNHEY and CDR2 SMNVEV (reference sequence). CDR3 length: 14 residues. V lost 7 bases and J 0 bases, leaving 9 bases between the germline ends. The CDR3 coding sequence is TGTGCCAGCACTACAGGGTCAACTAATGAAAAACTGTTTTTT. It is translated as CASTTGSTNEKLFF. The complete variable domain, with remaining parts taken from reference TRBV27 and TRBJ1-4, reads EAQVTQNPRYLITVTGKKLTVTCSQNMNHEYMSWYRQDPGLGLRQIYYSMNVEVTDKGDVPEGYKVSRKEKRNFPLILESPSPNQTSLYFCASTTGSTNEKLFFGSGTQLSVL.

This clonotype came up many times. The chain employs TRBV18 and TRBJ1-5, with 7 nucleotides matching TRBD1. V dropped 5 bases and J dropped 5; count of bases not matched to a gene: 9. CDR1 is KGHSH and CDR2 is LQKENI in the germline V gene. The CDR3 spans 15 residues. The CDR3 nucleotides read TGTGCCAGCTCAGCAACAGGGGTTAAAGATCAGCCCCAGCATTTT. This gives the protein CASSATGVKDQPQHF. Full variable domain (missing parts from reference TRBV18 and TRBJ1-5): NAGVMQNPRHLVRRRGQEARLRCSPMKGHSHVYWYRQLPEEGLKFMVYLQKENIIDESGMPKERFSAEFPKEGPSILRIQQVVRGDSAAYFCASSATGVKDQPQHFGDGTRLSIL.

This clonotype was counted only a few times. The V and J genes are TRBV20-1 and TRBJ2-1, with D unclear. This CDR3 has 13 residues. Germline lookup yields CDR1 DFQATT and CDR2 SNEGSKA (reference sequence). The CDR3 DNA reads TGCAGAGCCAGTCAATGGTCCTACAATGAGCAGTTCTTC. Translated, it gives CRASQWSYNEQFF.

By sample fraction, this clonotype is medium-sized (0.01 to 0.1%). The V call is TRBV6-2 or TRBV6-3, the J call TRBJ2-3; 7 nucleotides match TRBD1. After removal of 6 bases from V and 3 bases from J, the junction contained 9 bases not matched to a gene. The CDR3 has 15 amino acids. Germline V gene data show CDR1 as MNHEY and CDR2 as SVGEGT. The CDR3, as DNA: TGTGCCAGCAGGCCCATGGGACAGACAACAGATACGCAGTATTTT. Its translation is CASRPMGQTTDTQYF.

The V and J genes are TRBV5-1 and TRBJ2-5; 9 nucleotides align to TRBD1. Germline V CDR1 and CDR2: SGHRS, YFSETQ. The CDR3 loop spans 14 amino acids. V lost 1 base to trimming and J lost 3 bases; unmatched junction nucleotides: 1. The CDR3: CASSLTGGEETQYF. For the CDR3, the DNA is TGCGCCAGCAGCTTGACAGGGGGCGAAGAGACCCAGTACTTC.

This clonotype counts as large. The chain employs TRBV19 and TRBJ2-3, with a weak D call TRBD2 (6 bases). V was clipped by 8 bases and J by 0 bases, with 18 bases between them. The CDR3 has 16 residues. Germline V CDR1 and CDR2: LNHDA, SQIVND (reference sequence). CDR3 protein: CASSRGWAPSTDTQYF. Written as DNA, the CDR3 is TGTGCCAGTTCGCGGGGATGGGCCCCTAGCACAGATACGCAGTATTTT.

By frequency in the sample, this clonotype is medium-sized. The gene calls are TRBV19 and TRBJ2-5; D might be TRBD1 (5 bases). The CDR3 is 13 amino acids. The V and J ends lost 3 bases and 5 bases respectively, with 10 bases between them. Germline CDR1 LNHDA, CDR2 SQIVND (reference sequence). CDR3 DNA sequence: TGTGCCAGTAGTATTCCCGCAGGGGAGACCCAGTACTTC. This encodes CASSIPAGETQYF.

This clonotype was seen repeatedly, ten times or more. J is TRBJ1-5 and V is TRBV19; 8 nucleotides align to TRBD1. This CDR3 is built from 15 residues. CDR1 is LNHDA and CDR2 is SQIVND in the germline V gene (reference sequence). Trimming cost V 5 bases and J 7 bases; bases outside gene matches: 10. The CDR3 DNA reads as TGTGCCAGTAGTCTCCGACAGGGGACGGGGCAGCCCCAGCATTTT. Its protein is CASSLRQGTGQPQHF.

This clonotype is medium-sized by share. The CDR3 nucleotides are TGCAGCGTTGAAGATAATACGGGCTCCTACGAGCAGTACTTC. Translation: CSVEDNTGSYEQYF. The V gene is TRBV29-1, the J gene TRBJ2-7; D unresolved. Trimming pared 0 bases from V and 0 bases from J, leaving 9 bases between. There are 14 residues in the CDR3. The germline gives CDR1 SQVTM, CDR2 ANQGSEA.